This T cell receptor beta chain was found in a study of blood T cell repertoires in COVID-19. Study-wide background: Sites in the United States, Italy and Spain provided acute and convalescent COVID-19 samples.

Measured with immunoSEQ multiplex PCR; TCRdb has only the in-frame clones, and not every one. The table lists 70,000 to 95,000 clones, roughly four fifths of them singletons, with 13% in the top ten. This clone was picked up a small number of times. Germline CDR1 and CDR2: LGHDT and YNNKEL (reference sequence). Trimming shortened V by 5 bases and J by 6 bases, and 10 bases separated the two germline ends. CDR3 length: 12 residues. This sequence originates from a human donor in a cohort sampled during active COVID-19. This sequence joins TRBV3-1 (or the pseudogene TRBV3-2) and TRBJ2-5, with D perhaps TRBD2 (6 bases). The sequencing sample was made of peripheral blood. The CDR3 protein is CASSGRYKTQYF. CDR3 nucleotides: TGTGCCAGCAGCGGGAGGTACAAGACCCAGTACTTC.